The TCR beta chain under discussion was sequenced for a study of cytomegalovirus exposure and HLA in healthy donors (dated by TCRdb to about 2017). Looking at the study overall: According to an earlier analysis of a few hundred of the donors, 150 million to 200 million T cells yielded roughly 110 million unique TCR beta sequences and more than 250 Gb of sequence data. Along with the roughly 700-subject first cohort, a separate validation cohort of over 90 different subjects was used. Several DR-DQ haplotypes were treated as single units for association and clustering because of strong linkage in the cohort. Alongside the repertoire data, information on donor age, sex, ethnicity and CMV serostatus was compiled. Of the approximately 400 genotyped donors, around 81% fell in the genetic ancestry cluster associated with self-reported Caucasian donors. A later analysis re-analyzed previously published TCR beta repertoires from 650 to 800 donors and added high-resolution HLA genotyping to study TCR occurrence patterns. To decide whether each TCR beta V gene segment behaved as functional or pseudogenic, an earlier analysis of some 580 of the donors relied on high-throughput TCR beta sequencing. HLA typing covered class I and class II loci at four-digit resolution. Among approximately 370 genotyped donors of the cohort, an average of roughly 230,000 unique TCR beta nucleotide sequences was sequenced per donor, of which about 18% were non-productive. Every discovery cohort repertoire had been produced on one sequencing platform. Using immunosequencing, the study profiled T cell repertoires from 666 subjects and related those repertoires to cytomegalovirus serostatus. Roughly 300 gigabases of sequencing data and roughly 90 million unique TCR sequences were included in an early release covering roughly 600 HLA-typed donors. High-throughput TCR immunosequencing, statistical association of individual TCRs with disease status, and machine learning were combined to predict cytomegalovirus infection status. In a later genetic analysis, genome-wide SNP genotypes for about 55% of the 666 donors were used, and that subset was treated as a discovery cohort. The study aimed to test whether cataloging public T cell receptors could reveal signatures of past pathogen exposure. The number of typed donors differed by locus: about 629-630 for A, B, C, DRB1 and DQB1; 500 to 550 for DQA1; about 600 for DPA1; and about 450 for DPB1. The later analysis used no new phenotypic data to find candidate immune exposures, relying instead on TCR beta sequences and their occurrence across donors. The paper as a whole reports these results and caveats: In a later genetic analysis, fewer N-insertions in productive TCRs were reported among donors in an Asian-associated ancestry cluster than the 666-donor mean. A cluster of highly shared sequence variants was judged likely to be a technical artifact of the sequencing pipeline. Presence/absence analyses assumed roughly uniform sequencing depth across donors, an assumption that may not hold. Over 15 rarely observed V segments, including chromosome 9 orphons, were excluded from the earlier analysis of just under 600 of the donors because counts were too low. In an earlier analysis of several hundred of the donors, most TCR beta V segments were observed in productive rearrangements about 90% or about 30% of the time, broadly matching IMGT annotations. Because some donors lacked HLA typing at each locus, the association tests relied only on the typed subset. The classifier was reported to diagnose cytomegalovirus status with high specificity and sensitivity in both the original and validation cohorts. This cohort had only TCR beta chains sequenced, and the lack of alpha or paired-chain data limited which features could be detected. A later analysis found that HLA-associated TCR beta chains were more clonally expanded and had lower generation probabilities than equally common non-associated chains. Several of the top co-occurrence clusters appeared to be linked to parvovirus B19, influenza, CMV and Epstein-Barr virus, according to a later analysis. In vitro tests confirmed that three of the cytomegalovirus-associated TCR beta chains recognize cytomegalovirus antigens. The study listed 170 or so TCR beta chains as associated with cytomegalovirus. Immune exposure information for the cohort was limited to CMV serostatus. Most TCR sequences were seen in very few donors, while some public TCRs were found in many individuals. In a later genetic analysis, a missense DCLRE1C variant was associated with V-gene and J-gene trimming of TCR beta chains, and the association was replicated in an independent cohort. The authors suggested that the approach could potentially be extended to other disease states and immunological phenotypes. A further reported finding was that TCR beta sequences accurately predicted the HLA-A and HLA-B alleles for most subjects in the first cohort. When HLA alleles, especially DR and DQ, strongly co-occurred, TCR associations were difficult to assign to individual alleles. At a false discovery rate of 0.05, a later analysis linked 15,000 to 20,000 TCR beta sequences to specific HLA alleles. Some IMGT-functional V segments, including TRBV6-2 and TRBV6-3, could not be distinguished by the 87-base-pair reads and were therefore excluded. Correlated functional status among segregating V segments might reflect linkage disequilibrium, but an unknown experimental factor could not be ruled out. A later analysis found that most CMV-associated TCR beta chains appeared HLA-restricted, with HLA associations seemingly driven largely by CMV exposure. A later analysis found that TCR association rates varied across HLA loci, with DRB1 alleles showing the most associated TCRs and HLA-C alleles the fewest.

In total, just over 650 healthy bone marrow donors made up the cohort. Cohort members were all nominally healthy when sampled, although unrecorded immune exposures were likely present. The donor was CMV seronegative and belonged to the group of several hundred seronegative cohort members. Every donor gave a peripheral blood sample, and the peripheral blood mononuclear cells from that sample were used for TCR beta sequencing. Genomic DNA was extracted from the blood cell samples with the Qiagen DNeasy Blood Extraction Kit. From the germline V gene, CDR1 is MNHNS and CDR2 is SASEGT. Spanning cysteine to phenylalanine, the CDR3 consists of 15 amino acids. Of all the DNA, just the CDR3 is kept, 45 bases in frame from base 1. V is cut back by 6 bases and J by 1 base, with 5 bases in the junction unmatched. In regard to this clone: Its recognized antigen is unknown. The input lacks base qualities; no much larger clone sits a single base away.

Library creation used the immunoSEQ multiplex PCR assay. For the multiplex PCR, a mixture combining 60 forward primers for TCR Vbeta segments and 13 reverse primers for TCR Jbeta segments was used. Amplification of the CDR3 region of rearranged TCR beta genes was performed with a multiplex PCR assay on genomic DNA. Amplified TCR beta libraries were sequenced as 87-base-pair reads on the Illumina HiSeq System. In the source study's methods: Across the 600 to 700 repertoires, a later analysis counted tens of millions of unique TCR beta chains, some 11 million of which were shared by at least two donors. A nearest-neighbor algorithm error-corrected the raw reads and collapsed the reads into unique sequences, merging closely related sequences to remove PCR and sequencing errors. CDR3 sequences were aligned to IMGT reference sequences to assign V, D and J gene segments. For a sequence to be retained, a match of at least six nucleotides to both a V gene segment and a J gene segment was required. Rearrangements were classified as productive when the CDR3 lacked stop codons and remained in frame with V and J, and all other rearrangements were classified as non-productive. Following IMGT convention, CDR3 was defined as the stretch from the second conserved V-encoded cysteine to the conserved J-encoded phenylalanine. In an earlier analysis of 550 to 650 of the donors, sequences lacking an unambiguous match to a single V gene segment were excluded. An earlier analysis of 587 of the donors called V segments functional above 56.7% productive rearrangements and segregating when the between-donor standard deviation exceeded 5%. A statistical classification framework was built for diagnosing cytomegalovirus status from the catalog of TCR beta chain sequences. V and J gene assignment, in a later analysis, came from comparing TCR nucleotide sequences with IMGT/GENE-DB human TR gene sequences. A later analysis assigned CDR3 sequences and most-parsimonious VDJ recombination scenarios with the TCRdist pipeline. A later analysis defined each TCR beta chain by its CDR3 amino acid sequence plus V-gene family, and excluded reads lacking a unique V-gene family. A later analysis removed 550 to 700 highly shared, low-generation-probability nucleotide sequences to deal with suspected cross-contamination and a sequencing artifact. For each public chain, a later analysis derived a clonal expansion index from normalized ranks of inferred template counts within each repertoire. In a later analysis, generation probabilities were computed with a VDJ recombination model fitted to out-of-frame rearrangements, and the resulting probabilities were checked against IGoR. A later analysis scored TCR-TCR, TCR-HLA and TCR-CMV co-occurrence with hypergeometric tests, applying a repertoire-size bias correction to TCR pairs. False discovery rates were estimated in a later analysis by permuting HLA or CMV assignments 20 times. In a later analysis, co-occurring TCRs were grouped using DBSCAN, with TCRdist sequence similarity added in when clustering inside HLA-allele-positive subsets. Co-occurrence clustering excluded repertoires with fewer than 30,000 or more than 120,000 public chains, plus five with anomalous nucleotide sharing. Held by TCRdb, this immuneACCESS table contains in-frame sequences only and omits some clones. Under half of the omission traces to an unresolved V gene where checked; the cause of the rest is unknown. V, J and clone size derive from that table, while D and trimming were established from the DNA sequence. This sample comprises 100,000 to 150,000 clones, around 73% of them detected only once. The leading ten clones occupy around 1.6% of the sample.

Material for sequencing was PBMCs. This sequence was found in a female donor in good health and CMV-seronegative. The chain was built from TRBV6-1 and TRBJ2-1, with 8 bases aligning to TRBD2. The nucleotide sequence is TGTGCCAGCAGACTAAGCGGGGGTTCCTACAATGAGCAGTTCTTC. Protein translation: CASRLSGGSYNEQFF.